The 26 T cell receptor beta chains in this list originate from one sample, sequenced in a study of T cell responses to AZD1222 COVID-19 vaccine. Assay: immunoSEQ multiplex PCR; the TCRdb copy retains only in-frame clones and omits some. The sample contains under 300,000 clones, roughly 93% of which appear only once. The sample consisted of peripheral blood, taken on day 0 of AZD1222 vaccination. These receptors came from an adult in good health.

The gene calls are TRBV3-1 (or the pseudogene TRBV3-2) and TRBJ1-4; possibly TRBD1 for D (5 bases). Germline values: CDR1 LGHDT, CDR2 YNNKEL (reference sequence). Trimming cost V 0 bases and J 0 bases, with 14 bases left between them. This CDR3 is built from 18 residues. In DNA form, the CDR3 reads TGTGCCAGCAGCCAAGATCTCGGACATTATGCAACTAATGAAAAACTGTTTTTT. Translation: CASSQDLGHYATNEKLFF.

The rearrangement joins TRBV19 to TRBJ1-1, with D tentatively TRBD1 (6 bases). Germline values: CDR1 LNHDA, CDR2 SQIVND (reference sequence). V was pared by 6 bases and J by 4 bases, with 15 bases between. This CDR3 has 14 amino acids. The CDR3 DNA reads as TGTGCCAGTAGAATCCAGGGGATGGCCACTGAAGCTTTCTTT. Translating it yields CASRIQGMATEAFF.

This rearrangement joins TRBV6-5 to TRBJ1-1; TRBD1 agrees at 7 bases. Unmatched junction bases numbered 10, after V lost 5 bases and J lost 4 bases. In germline, CDR1 is MNHEY, CDR2 SVGAGI. The CDR3 length is 15 residues. In DNA, the CDR3 is TGTGCCAGCAGTACCCCGAGGGGGCTGGGCACTGAAGCTTTCTTT. It specifies CASSTPRGLGTEAFF.

This clone appeared a few times. This chain links TRBV27 with TRBJ2-1; D may match TRBD1 or TRBD2 (5 bases each). The germline V gene has CDR1 MNHEY and CDR2 SMNVEV (reference sequence). This CDR3 spans 17 amino acids. The V gene lost 6 bases and the J gene lost 5 bases, with 23 bases spanning the gap. CDR3: CASRTYRGPQPDNEQFF. The CDR3 DNA reads as TGTGCCAGCAGAACATACCGGGGCCCCCAGCCCGACAATGAGCAGTTCTTC.

The rearrangement joins TRBV18 to TRBJ2-2, with D tentatively TRBD1 (6 bases). Trimming cost V 3 bases and J 3 bases, with 14 bases left between them. The CDR3 consists of 16 residues. Per the germline V gene, CDR1 is KGHSH and CDR2 is LQKENI. In nucleotides, the CDR3 is TGTGCCAGCTCACCCTTTAGCAGGGGAGACACCGGGGAGCTGTTTTTT. It yields the protein CASSPFSRGDTGELFF.

The chain couples TRBV10-3 to TRBJ1-3, with a possible D match to TRBD1 (5 bases). Germline CDR1 and CDR2: ENHRY and SYGVKD. V lost 7 bases and J 4 bases, leaving 14 bases between the germline ends. CDR3 length: 14 residues. CDR3 residues: CAIISEGRGNTIYF. In DNA form, the CDR3 reads TGTGCCATCATAAGCGAGGGGCGCGGAAACACCATATATTTT.

The gene calls are TRBV4-3 and TRBJ2-7, with D possibly being TRBD2 (6 bases). The V end lost 1 base, the J end lost 3 bases, and 22 bases lay between the germline ends. There are 18 residues in the CDR3. Germline CDR1 is LGHNA and CDR2 is YSLEER. The CDR3 loop reads CASSQGADRSSVGYEQYF. The DNA for the CDR3 is TGCGCCAGCAGCCAAGGAGCCGATCGTTCTAGCGTGGGCTACGAGCAGTACTTC.

The chain employs TRBV5-1 and TRBJ2-1; D possibly corresponds to TRBD2 (6 bases). The CDR3 totals 15 residues. V lost 0 bases and J lost 4, with 11 bases in between. Germline V gene sequence: CDR1 SGHRS, CDR2 YFSETQ. CDR3 sequence (DNA): TGCGCCAGCAGCTTGGAGGCAGGGAGGTACAATGAGCAGTTCTTC. It codes for CASSLEAGRYNEQFF. The whole variable domain, filled in from reference TRBV5-1 and TRBJ2-1, reads KAGVTQTPRYLIKTRGQQVTLSCSPISGHRSVSWYQQTPGQGLQFLFEYFSETQRNKGNFPGRFSGRQFSNSRSEMNVSTLELGDSALYLCASSLEAGRYNEQFFGPGTRLTVL.

The chain uses TRBV28 and TRBJ2-2, with D possibly TRBD1 on 6 matching bases. CDR3 length equals 14 residues. The V end lost 4 bases, the J end lost 5 bases, and 11 bases lay between the germline ends. From germline, CDR1 is MDHEN and CDR2 SYDVKM. The DNA of the CDR3 is TGTGCCAGCAGTTCCCTCGACAGGACCGGGGAGCTGTTTTTT. Translated: CASSSLDRTGELFF.

The chain employs TRBV9 and TRBJ1-2; 7 nucleotides line up with TRBD1. CDR3 size: 13 residues. Germline loops: CDR1 SGDLS, CDR2 YYNGEE. V lost 6 bases and J lost 1; bases outside the gene matches: 3. DNA of the CDR3: TGTGCCAGCACCCGGGACAGTAACTATGGCTACACCTTC. Protein product: CASTRDSNYGYTF.

The rearrangement links TRBV30 to TRBJ1-2; D remains ambiguous. Trimming removed 0 bases from V and 5 bases from J, with 7 bases in between. The CDR3 is 12 amino acids. The germline V gene encodes CDR1 GTSNPN and CDR2 SVGIG (reference sequence). The CDR3 sequence: CAWSVWEYGYTF. The CDR3 DNA reads as TGTGCCTGGAGTGTATGGGAGTATGGCTACACCTTC.

The J gene is TRBJ2-7, the V gene TRBV28; 9 nucleotides match TRBD2. The CDR3 has 16 amino acids. V lost 1 base, J lost 1 base, and 5 bases stayed unmatched. Germline loops: CDR1 MDHEN, CDR2 SYDVKM. The CDR3 sequence is CASSLLGSGGSYEQYF. Here the CDR3 DNA reads TGTGCCAGCAGTTTATTGGGTAGCGGGGGTTCCTACGAGCAGTACTTC.

Concerning this clone itself: Compared with germline, one end of the junction differs, possibly owing to a read error. CDR3 region: CASRPERF. DNA of the CDR3: TGTGCCAGCAGACCGGAGCGTTTT. V usage is TRBV3-1 (or the pseudogene TRBV3-2) and J usage is TRBJ2-3; D is undetermined. Germline V gives CDR1 LGHDT, CDR2 YNNKEL (reference sequence). This CDR3 has 8 amino acids.

This chain connects TRBV3-1 (or the pseudogene TRBV3-2) to TRBJ2-7; D possibly corresponds to TRBD2 (7 bases). Between the trimmed V and J ends, which lost 4 bases and 7 bases, there was a span of 17 bases. The germline CDR1 and CDR2 sequences are LGHDT and YNNKEL (reference sequence). The CDR3 covers 14 residues. The CDR3, as DNA: TGTGCCAGCAGCCCTTTGGCGGGGGCGGGGGAGCAGTACTTC. Translating gives CASSPLAGAGEQYF.

The gene calls are TRBV7-9 and TRBJ2-3; D gene ambiguous. CDR3 length: 15 amino acids. The germline V and J ends were trimmed by 1 base and 0 bases, with 8 bases remaining between them. Germline V gene lookup returns CDR1 SEHNR and CDR2 FQNEAQ (reference sequence). Here the CDR3 reads CASSLGSRSTDTQYF. In nucleotides, the CDR3 is TGTGCCAGCAGCTTAGGGTCGAGAAGCACAGATACGCAGTATTTT.

The chain links TRBV5-1 to TRBJ2-7; 7 positions agree with TRBD1. In germline, CDR1 is SGHRS, CDR2 YFSETQ. The V and J ends lost 4 bases and 3 bases, in that order; junction bases with no gene match: 7. This CDR3 is 14 amino acids long. The CDR3 region is CASSPGQSFYEQYF. CDR3 DNA sequence: TGCGCCAGCAGCCCGGGACAGAGTTTCTACGAGCAGTACTTC.

The chain employs TRBV28 and TRBJ2-1; D perhaps matches TRBD1 (6 bases). CDR1 MDHEN and CDR2 SYDVKM come from the germline V gene. V gave up 3 bases and J gave up 8 bases, with 14 bases separating them. The CDR3 consists of 14 residues. The CDR3 DNA sequence: TGTGCCAGCAGTTTTGGGGGCCGTGGGGATGAGCAGTTCTTC. This sequence encodes CASSFGGRGDEQFF.

The chain links TRBV10-3 to TRBJ2-7, with D perhaps matching TRBD1 or TRBD2 (6 bases each). The length of the CDR3 is 14 residues. Germline CDR1 and CDR2: ENHRY and SYGVKD. V was shortened by 6 bases and J by 1 base, with 13 bases between the two germline ends. The CDR3 sequence: CAIRQTGTSYEQYF. In DNA form, the CDR3 reads TGTGCCATCAGGCAAACAGGGACTTCCTACGAGCAGTACTTC.

The chain has TRBV5-5 and TRBJ1-1; the D is unclear. Looked up from germline, CDR1 is SGHKS and CDR2 is YYEKEE (reference sequence). This CDR3 has 12 amino acids. V lost 2 bases and J 0 bases, leaving 2 bases between the germline ends. CDR3 residues: CASSFLNTEAFF. The CDR3 region has the DNA TGTGCCAGCAGCTTTTTGAACACTGAAGCTTTCTTT. The variable domain in full, completed from reference TRBV5-5 and TRBJ1-1, reads DAGVTQSPTHLIKTRGQQVTLRCSPISGHKSVSWYQQVLGQGPQFIFQYYEKEERGRGNFPDRFSARQFPNYSSELNVNALLLGDSALYLCASSFLNTEAFFGQGTRLTVV.

The table lists this clone with a count of one. This chain connects TRBV5-6 to TRBJ1-5; D not certain. CDR1 is SGHDT, CDR2 YYEEEE, per germline. This CDR3 spans 12 amino acids. Trimming left V 2 bases short and J 0 bases short, with 0 bases between. Here the CDR3 DNA reads TGTGCCAGCAGCTTTAGCAATCAGCCCCAGCATTTT. It encodes CASSFSNQPQHF.

The gene calls are TRBV7-9 and TRBJ2-7, with TRBD2 matching 14 bases. The CDR3 is 15 amino acids. Trimming removed 1 base from V and 5 bases from J; junction bases left unmatched: 1. Germline V CDR1 and CDR2: SEHNR, FQNEAQ (reference sequence). The DNA of the CDR3 is TGTGCCAGCAGCTTAGGGGGACTAGCGGGAGACGAGCAGTACTTC. This translates into CASSLGGLAGDEQYF.

The V call is TRBV10-3, the J call TRBJ2-7, with D possibly TRBD2 on 6 matching bases. The V end lost 4 bases, the J end lost 6 bases, and 16 bases lay between the germline ends. Per the germline V gene, CDR1 is ENHRY and CDR2 is SYGVKD. This CDR3 has 14 amino acids. Written as DNA, the CDR3 is TGTGCCATCAGTGGCCCTAAGTCCGGGGGCGAGCAGTACTTC. Translating it yields CAISGPKSGGEQYF.

This chain uses TRBV6-6 with TRBJ2-1; D is ambiguous. The CDR3 is 15 amino acids. Per germline, CDR1 MNHNY and CDR2 SVGAGI (reference sequence). The V gene lost 5 bases and the J gene lost 4 bases, with 15 bases spanning the gap. The CDR3 loop is CASSPEERSYNEQFF. The CDR3 region has the DNA TGTGCCAGCAGTCCCGAAGAAAGGTCTTACAATGAGCAGTTCTTC.

V and J are TRBV6-6 and TRBJ2-5; 12 bases fit TRBD1. V trimming: 8 bases; J trimming: 2 bases; junction bases outside the gene matches: 3. Germline values: CDR1 MNHNY, CDR2 SVGAGI (reference sequence). The CDR3 is made up of 14 amino acids. The CDR3 sequence is CASGDRGPQETQYF. The CDR3 DNA is TGTGCCAGCGGGGACAGGGGGCCTCAAGAGACCCAGTACTTC.

V gene TRBV3-1 (or the pseudogene TRBV3-2) combines with J gene TRBJ2-5; D is possibly TRBD1 (6 bases). Trimming removed 4 bases from V and 1 base from J, with 10 bases in between. CDR1 and CDR2 from the germline V gene are LGHDT and YNNKEL (reference sequence). This CDR3 contains 14 residues. CDR3 coding DNA: TGTGCCAGCAGCCCTCACAGGGTCCAAGAGACCCAGTACTTC. Its protein is CASSPHRVQETQYF.

This chain links TRBV18 with TRBJ1-1, with a tentative D call TRBD1 (6 bases). The V end lost 1 base, the J end lost 5 bases, and 14 bases lay between the germline ends. The length of the CDR3 is 15 residues. Germline-derived CDR1 and CDR2 are KGHSH and LQKENI. Written as DNA, the CDR3 is TGTGCCAGCTCACCACGGTCCCAGGGGAAAACTGAAGCTTTCTTT. Encoded protein: CASSPRSQGKTEAFF.